This T cell receptor beta chain comes out of a study of CD8 T cells in ankylosing spondylitis. This clonotype was counted a few times. Its antigen is unidentified. Study-wide results and limits: Roughly 8 highly homologous variants made up a TCR beta motif, and this motif appeared characteristic of ankylosing spondylitis blood.

For TCR beta, libraries came from quantitative 5'-RACE with molecular barcodes. TCRdb redid the calling of the 5' RACE reads with MiXCR, one entry per CDR3 protein. The sample yields about 540,000 distinct CDR3 sequences, roughly 13% seen once. The sequence derives from a male donor with ankylosing spondylitis. Sequencing was performed on blood, either unsorted or a sorted T cell fraction (not recorded which).

Here the CDR3 reads CASSPWTSSGTDTQYF. The CDR3 DNA sequence: TGTGCCAGCAGCCCCTGGACGTCCTCGGGGACAGATACGCAGTATTTT. The V gene is TRBV14, the J gene TRBJ2-3; possible D gene TRBD2, 5 bases. The germline V and J ends were trimmed by 4 bases and 3 bases, with 17 bases remaining between them. From germline, CDR1 is SGHDN and CDR2 FVKESK. The CDR3 is 16 residues long.